A selection of T cell receptor beta chains follows, all from one sample in a study of cytomegalovirus exposure and HLA in healthy donors. The repertoire was sequenced with immunoSEQ multiplex PCR; TCRdb's copy has only in-frame clones and lacks some. The sample has under 40,000 clones. Sample: PBMCs. The receptors originated from a woman between 40 and 50 years old in good health and CMV-seropositive. Each CDR3 is given with its conserved first and last residue. Fields, in order: V gene, J gene, D gene, CDR3 DNA, CDR3 protein. The D gene is left open where the match is weak.

TRBV30	TRBJ1-6	.	TGTGCCTGGAGTGGGGCAGACCGCTGGTCACCCCTCCACTTT	CAWSGADRWSPLHF
TRBV9	TRBJ2-1	TRBD2	TGTGCCAGCAGCGTAGCGGGAGGCTCCTACAATGAGCAGTTCTTC	CASSVAGGSYNEQFF
TRBV18	TRBJ2-7	.	TGTGCCAGCTCACTACTCTCCCTGGACGGGATCTACGAGCAGTACTTC	CASSLLSLDGIYEQYF
TRBV30	TRBJ1-2	TRBD1	TGTGCCTGGAGTGCCCGACTGGACAGGGATTATGGCTACACCTTC	CAWSARLDRDYGYTF
TRBV29-1	TRBJ2-3	TRBD2	TGCAGCGGGGCCACTAGCGGGAGGACAGATACGCAGTATTTT	CSGATSGRTDTQYF
TRBV19	TRBJ1-2	.	TGTGCCAGGAAGGGGGGGCGCTATGGCTACACCTTC	CARKGGRYGYTF
TRBV5-4	TRBJ2-3	.	TGTGCCAGCAGCAACTCGGGAACAGATACGCAGTATTTT	CASSNSGTDTQYF
TRBV6-5	TRBJ2-5	.	TGTGCCAGCAGTCCTGTGGGAGATCGGGGGGAGACCCAGTACTTC	CASSPVGDRGETQYF
TRBV6-5	TRBJ2-7	TRBD2	TGTGCCAGCAGACCAGGACTAGCGGGAGTCTACGAGCAGTACTTC	CASRPGLAGVYEQYF
TRBV5-6	TRBJ2-7	TRBD1	TGTGCCAGCAGCATTGGACAGGCTCCCCTCTACGAGCAGTACTTC	CASSIGQAPLYEQYF
TRBV6-5	TRBJ2-2	TRBD1	TGTGCCAGCACAAACAGGGGTTCGAACACCGGGGAGCTGTTTTTT	CASTNRGSNTGELFF
TRBV4-1	TRBJ1-1	.	TGCGCCAGCAGCCACCCAGGACATGGATTGACTGAAGCTTTCTTT	CASSHPGHGLTEAFF
TRBV6-5	TRBJ2-7	TRBD1	TGTGCCAGCAGTCTCAGGACAGGGGTCGACGAGCAGTACTTC	CASSLRTGVDEQYF
TRBV7-8	TRBJ2-7	.	TGTGCCAGCAGCCCTAAACCGGGACTTTCAGCCTACGAGCAGTACTTC	CASSPKPGLSAYEQYF
TRBV4-2	TRBJ2-3	.	TGTGCCAGCAGCCAACTTAGTGGAGATACGCAGTATTTT	CASSQLSGDTQYF
TRBV7-9	TRBJ2-7	.	TGTGCCAGCAGCTTGGAACAGTACTACGAGCAGTACTTC	CASSLEQYYEQYF
TRBV6-1	TRBJ2-5	TRBD1	TGTGCCACCCTGAGGGGGCGGGAGACCCAGTACTTC	CATLRGRETQYF
TRBV9	TRBJ1-1	.	TGTGCCAGCAGCGTAGACAGCGGTGTGGGTGAAGCTTTCTTT	CASSVDSGVGEAFF
TRBV5-4	TRBJ2-2	.	TGTGCCAGCAGCCGGGACACCCAGACCACCGGGGAGCTGTTTTTT	CASSRDTQTTGELFF
TRBV10-1	TRBJ2-7	.	TGCGCCAGCAGTGCACAGGGTCCGAACGAGCAGTACTTC	CASSAQGPNEQYF
TRBV28	TRBJ2-5	TRBD2	TGTGCCAGCAGTTCCCTAGCGGGAGGGCCGTTCGAGACCCAGTACTTC	CASSSLAGGPFETQYF
TRBV7-9	TRBJ2-1	TRBD1	TGTGCCAGCAGCTTAAGACAGGGTCCCAATGAGCAGTTCTTC	CASSLRQGPNEQFF
TRBV10-3	TRBJ1-1	.	TGTGCCATCAGTGGAATTAACAGTGACACTGAAGCTTTCTTT	CAISGINSDTEAFF
TRBV27	TRBJ2-7	.	TGTGCCAGCAAATTGGACAGAGATTACGAGCAGTACTTC	CASKLDRDYEQYF
TRBV11-2	TRBJ2-7	TRBD2	TGTGCCAGCAGACCGAGCGGGAGCGGTAGCGAGCAGTACTTC	CASRPSGSGSEQYF